This passage covers 26 T cell receptor beta chains from one sample sequenced in a study of metastatic and nonmetastatic thyroid tumors (dated by TCRdb to the early 2020s). Library preparation was by PCR. Sequencing took place on an Illumina HiSeq 4000. Using fastp at Q25 and MiXCR, TCRdb reprocessed the public reads and kept productive beta chains. Here the sample has more than 50,000 clones; 20% to 25% occur a single time. The ten biggest clones cover around 4% of the sample. No patient had received any treatment before thyroid surgery. What was sequenced was blood. The receptor set was obtained from a female donor with papillary thyroid cancer or a benign thyroid nodule (not recorded which). Some clones in this sample may be carry-over from other donors' samples.

In this sample, this clone turned up many times. V usage is TRBV5-1 and J usage is TRBJ1-1, with D unresolved. The CDR3 spans 12 residues. CDR1 SGHRS and CDR2 YFSETQ come from the germline V gene. Trimming pared 4 bases from V and 1 base from J, leaving 5 bases between. For the CDR3, the DNA is TGCGCCAGCAGCAGCAGGAACACTGAAGCTTTCTTT. It encodes CASSSRNTEAFF.

This clone has at least ten counts. This sample includes further DNA sequences coding for the same CDR3. The genes are TRBV18 and TRBJ1-5, with D perhaps matching TRBD1 (6 bases). CDR1 and CDR2 from the germline V gene are KGHSH and LQKENI. The CDR3 is 14 residues long. The V gene lost 2 bases and the J gene lost 5 bases, with 10 bases spanning the gap. As DNA, the CDR3 is TGTGCCAGCTCACCAACAGGGTCCGATCAGCCCCAGCATTTT. Translated: CASSPTGSDQPQHF.

This clone has at least ten counts. The genes are TRBV28 and TRBJ1-2; 7 bases fit TRBD1. Trimming took 5 bases from V and 6 from J; bases not matched to a gene: 18. There are 17 residues in the CDR3. Germline lookup yields CDR1 MDHEN and CDR2 SYDVKM. The CDR3 DNA reads as TGTGCCAGCAGTCTTCCACCGGGAGGGGGCGCGCTACATGGCTACACCTTC. Protein product: CASSLPPGGGALHGYTF.

This clone was seen many times. The gene calls are TRBV19 and TRBJ1-2, with D unclear. V gave up 5 bases and J gave up 2 bases, with 12 bases separating them. The V gene's germline CDR1 is LNHDA and CDR2 SQIVND (reference sequence). This CDR3 is built from 14 residues. The CDR3 region has the DNA TGTGCCAGTAGTTCACCGGCCTTGAACTATGGCTACACCTTC. Its translation: CASSSPALNYGYTF.

A few counts support this clone. The gene calls are TRBV12-3 or TRBV12-4 and TRBJ2-1; D uncertain. The CDR3 extends over 12 amino acids. V was shortened by 4 bases and J by 6 bases, with 7 bases between the two germline ends. The CDR3 nucleotides are TGTGCCAGCAGTTCAGACGGCAATGAGCAGTTCTTC. Translation: CASSSDGNEQFF.

This clone came up many times. The chain has TRBV19 and TRBJ1-1; D not certain. The germline V gene encodes CDR1 LNHDA and CDR2 SQIVND (reference sequence). The CDR3 runs to 15 residues. V was cut by 1 base and J by 1 base, with 10 bases left in between. CDR3 DNA sequence: TGTGCCAGTAGTATAGCCGGGCAGCAGAACACTGAAGCTTTCTTT. Translation gives CASSIAGQQNTEAFF.

The gene calls are TRBV6-1 and TRBJ2-7, with 10 bases that match TRBD1. V lost 10 bases and J lost 5; bases outside the gene matches: 14. CDR1 MNHNS and CDR2 SASEGT come from the germline V gene. CDR3 length: 15 amino acids. DNA for the CDR3: TGTGCCATCAGGGACAGGGGTAGGCTAGTCCACGAGCAGTACTTC. Encoded protein: CAIRDRGRLVHEQYF.

V gene TRBV7-3 combines with J gene TRBJ1-3; TRBD1 agrees at 8 bases. This CDR3 comprises 16 residues. Trimming took 5 bases from V and 7 from J; bases not matched to a gene: 13. The germline CDR1 and CDR2 sequences are SGHTA and FQGTGA. Here the CDR3 reads CASSAPPVQGDNTIYF. The DNA of the CDR3 is TGTGCCAGCAGCGCGCCTCCGGTACAGGGGGATAACACCATATATTTT.

The table lists this clone with many counts. The V and J genes are TRBV5-1 and TRBJ2-7; 8 bases are shared with TRBD2. The J segment lost 4 bases and the V segment lost 1 base, leaving 13 bases of the junction unmatched. In germline, CDR1 is SGHRS, CDR2 YFSETQ. The CDR3 is 17 residues long. The CDR3 is CASSLYSTGGRSYEQYF. As DNA, the CDR3 is TGCGCCAGCAGCTTGTACTCCACCGGCGGGAGGTCGTACGAGCAGTACTTC.

Worth noting for this clone: Just one base apart from a much larger clone, this may be a read error. This rearrangement joins TRBV20-1 to TRBJ2-5, with 8 bases lining up with TRBD2. The CDR3 totals 19 residues. Germline CDR1 and CDR2: DFQATT and SNEGSKA (reference sequence). The CDR3 bases are TGCAATGCTAGAGTTCTGTCGGGGCCTCCCTTAGCGGGATGGGAGACCCAGTACTTC. This codes for CNARVLSGPPLAGWETQYF.

A remark on this clone: Possible read error: a much larger clone is one base away. This rearrangement joins TRBV30 to TRBJ2-3; D is unclear. Germline values: CDR1 GTSNPN, CDR2 SVGIG (reference sequence). The CDR3 has 11 amino acids. In DNA form, the CDR3 reads TGTGCCTGGAGTTTACCAGATCCGCAGTATTTT. It yields the protein CAWSLPDPQYF.

This clone was seen at least ten times. The genes are TRBV2 and TRBJ1-1; D call uncertain. The germline CDR1 and CDR2 sequences are SNHLY and FYNNEI. Trimming pared 4 bases from V and 6 bases from J, leaving 6 bases between. This CDR3 comprises 11 residues. In DNA, the CDR3 is TGTGCCAGCAGTGTCCGGGCTGAAGCTTTCTTT. As protein: CASSVRAEAFF. The whole variable domain, filled in from reference TRBV2 and TRBJ1-1, reads EPEVTQTPSHQVTQMGQEVILRCVPISNHLYFYWYRQILGQKVEFLVSFYNNEISEKSEIFDDQFSVERPDGSNFTLKIRSTKLEDSAMYFCASSVRAEAFFGQGTRLTVV.

This clone appeared many times. This rearrangement joins TRBV10-1 to TRBJ1-5, with 7 nucleotides matching TRBD1. CDR1 WNHNN and CDR2 SYGVQD come from the germline V gene (reference sequence). J lost 3 bases, V lost 4 bases, and 6 bases had no gene match. The CDR3 totals 15 residues. As DNA, the CDR3 is TGCGCCAGCAGTGGCCGGACAGGAGCCAATCAGCCCCAGCATTTT. Residues: CASSGRTGANQPQHF.

Remarks on this clone: Germline is not matched at one junction end, which may reflect a read error. This chain joins TRBV11-2 and TRBJ2-7; 8 bases match TRBD1. The CDR3 extends over 17 amino acids. Germline CDR1 and CDR2: SGHAT and FQNNGV. The DNA for the CDR3 is TGTGCCAGCAGCTTGGGGGGCCGCGGGACAGGTTCCTACGATCAGTACTTC. Translation gives CASSLGGRGTGSYDQYF. Looking up the rest from reference TRBV11-2 and TRBJ2-7 gives the full variable domain: EAGVAQSPRYKIIEKRQSVAFWCNPISGHATLYWYQQILGQGPKLLIQFQNNGVVDDSQLPKDRFSAERLKGVDSTLKIQPAKLEDSAVYLCASSLGGRGTGSYDQYFGPGTRLTVT.

This clone has at least ten counts. Other DNA sequences of this sample code for an identical CDR3. The chain joins TRBV7-9 to TRBJ2-7; D is possibly TRBD1 or TRBD2 (5 bases each). CDR1 is SEHNR, CDR2 FQNEAQ, per germline (reference sequence). Trimming shortened V by 8 bases and J by 6 bases, and 17 bases separated the two germline ends. CDR3 length equals 13 residues. The CDR3 loop reads CASHAPGASEQYF. The CDR3 DNA reads TGTGCCAGCCACGCCCCCGGGGCTAGCGAGCAGTACTTC.

This clone appeared many times. In the same sample, other DNA sequences code for this CDR3. The chain recombines TRBV29-1 with TRBJ2-2; D possibly corresponds to TRBD2 (5 bases). The germline V and J ends were trimmed by 6 bases and 2 bases, with 10 bases remaining between them. The CDR3 totals 13 residues. Germline V gene data show CDR1 as SQVTM and CDR2 as ANQGSEA. This CDR3 is CSVPGINTGELFF. CDR3 in DNA: TGCAGCGTCCCGGGAATCAACACCGGGGAGCTGTTTTTT.

This rearrangement joins TRBV28 to TRBJ2-7; 8 bases line up with TRBD1. Germline V lookup: CDR1 MDHEN, CDR2 SYDVKM. This CDR3 is 13 amino acids long. The V segment lost 5 bases and the J segment 3 bases; nucleotides outside the gene matches: 3. CDR3 amino acids: CASSLTGVYEQYF. In DNA, the CDR3 is TGTGCCAGCAGTCTGACAGGGGTCTACGAGCAGTACTTC. Drawing the rest from reference TRBV28 and TRBJ2-7, the complete variable domain is DVKVTQSSRYLVKRTGEKVFLECVQDMDHENMFWYRQDPGLGLRLIYFSYDVKMKEKGDIPEGYSVSREKKERFSLILESASTNQTSMYLCASSLTGVYEQYFGPGTRLTVT.

This clone was counted at least ten times. The V gene is TRBV6-5, the J gene TRBJ2-1, with TRBD2 matching 7 bases. Germline loops: CDR1 MNHEY, CDR2 SVGAGI. The length of the CDR3 is 15 residues. The J segment lost 4 bases and the V segment lost 0 bases, leaving 3 bases of the junction unmatched. CDR3 loop: CASSYSGAGYNEQFF. The CDR3 nucleotides read TGTGCCAGCAGTTACTCTGGAGCGGGATACAATGAGCAGTTCTTC.

This chain connects TRBV28 to TRBJ1-1; possibly TRBD1 for D (6 bases). V was cut by 6 bases and J by 13 bases, with 24 bases left in between. Germline loops: CDR1 MDHEN, CDR2 SYDVKM. This CDR3 is 14 amino acids long. The CDR3 loop reads CASSEQGRGAGGFF. The CDR3 DNA sequence: TGTGCCAGCAGCGAACAGGGTAGGGGGGCGGGCGGTTTCTTT.

Comment on this clone: Mismatch with germline at one junction end may stem from a read error. J is TRBJ2-7 and V is TRBV5-6, with unresolved D. The CDR3 length is 14 residues. Per germline, CDR1 SGHDT and CDR2 YYEEEE. CDR3 loop: CASRPSGLSYEQYF. DNA for the CDR3: TGTGCCAGCAGGCCCTCGGGCCTCTCCTACGAGCAATACTTC.

The table lists this clone with many counts. The chain is built from TRBV20-1 and TRBJ2-1; the D gene is possibly TRBD2 (6 bases). Looked up from germline, CDR1 is DFQATT and CDR2 is SNEGSKA (reference sequence). Trimming took off 1 base at V and 6 bases at J, with 16 bases between the two ends. The CDR3 covers 15 residues. CDR3 amino acids: CSARVSGLASNEQFF. As DNA, the CDR3 is TGCAGTGCTAGAGTCTCCGGCCTAGCGAGCAATGAGCAGTTCTTC.

In its sample, this clone was seen many times. This chain links TRBV9 with TRBJ2-3; D not certain. From germline, CDR1 is SGDLS and CDR2 YYNGEE. The CDR3 length is 12 residues. V was clipped by 4 bases and J by 0 bases, with 3 bases between them. The chain's CDR3 is CASSPSTDTQYF. The CDR3, as DNA: TGTGCCAGCAGCCCAAGCACAGATACGCAGTATTTT.

J is TRBJ2-1 and V is TRBV10-2, with 8 bases identical to TRBD2. Germline V lookup: CDR1 WSHSY, CDR2 SAAADI. V lost 10 bases and J lost 5; bases outside the gene matches: 10. The CDR3 is made up of 14 amino acids. Written as DNA, the CDR3 is TGCGCCACCCAACTTACTAGCGGAAACAATGAGCAGTTCTTC. Translating it yields CATQLTSGNNEQFF.

This clone was recorded at least ten times. V is TRBV11-3 and J is TRBJ2-7, with a weak D call TRBD1 (5 bases). There are 14 residues in the CDR3. Per germline, CDR1 SGHNT and CDR2 YENEEA. V was clipped by 2 bases and J by 0 bases, with 8 bases between them. CDR3 sequence (DNA): TGTGCCAGCAGCTTATCAGACAGCTCCTACGAGCAGTACTTC. The encoded protein is CASSLSDSSYEQYF. The whole variable domain, remainder taken from reference TRBV11-3 and TRBJ2-7, is EAGVVQSPRYKIIEKKQPVAFWCNPISGHNTLYWYLQNLGQGPELLIRYENEEAVDDSQLPKDRFSAERLKGVDSTLKIQPAELGDSAVYLCASSLSDSSYEQYFGPGTRLTVT.

This clone was counted ten times or more. The chain is built from TRBV11-1 and TRBJ1-2; a possible D gene is TRBD1 (5 bases). The CDR3 totals 14 residues. V was clipped by 0 bases and J by 12 bases, with 17 bases between them. Looked up from germline, CDR1 is SGHAT and CDR2 is FQDESV (reference sequence). The CDR3 loop is CASSLAGSGATHTF. For the CDR3, the DNA is TGTGCCAGCAGCTTAGCGGGGTCCGGGGCGACCCACACCTTC.

This clone was observed at least ten times. In DNA, the CDR3 is TGCAGTGCCACGGGCCTAATGAACACTGAAGCTTTCTTT. It specifies CSATGLMNTEAFF. This chain connects TRBV20-1 to TRBJ1-1; D is unclear. V lost 6 bases and J 0 bases, leaving 11 bases between the germline ends. Germline V gives CDR1 DFQATT, CDR2 SNEGSKA (reference sequence). The CDR3 has 13 amino acids.